Shown below are 18 T cell receptor beta chains from a single sample sequenced in a study of beta chain features in type 1 diabetes. Isolated RNA was reverse transcribed in full, so expressed TCRB transcripts were sequenced. The repertoire was sequenced with immunoSEQ multiplex PCR; TCRdb's copy has only in-frame clones and lacks some. The sample has almost 350,000 clones; around 9.7% are singletons. No antigens are known for them. General study results and limits: Within each of all four CD4+ subsets, Type 1 diabetes patients had TCRB CDR3s that were moderately but significantly shorter.

The material sequenced was central memory CD4+ T cells from blood. The receptors were gathered from a man between 25 and 39 years old with type 1 diabetes.

The rearrangement links TRBV9 to TRBJ1-6, with TRBD1 identical over 7 bases. Germline CDR1 SGDLS, CDR2 YYNGEE. The CDR3 totals 15 residues. J was trimmed by 9 bases and V by 2 bases; bases with no gene match: 8. This chain's CDR3 is CASSVTGSDGSPLHF. The CDR3 coding sequence is TGTGCCAGCAGCGTGACAGGGTCTGACGGTTCACCCCTCCACTTT. Filled out from reference TRBV9 and TRBJ1-6, the complete variable domain reads DSGVTQTPKHLITATGQRVTLRCSPRSGDLSVYWYQQSLDQGLQFLIQYYNGEERAKGNILERFSAQQFPDLHSELNLSSLELGDSALYFCASSVTGSDGSPLHFGNGTRLTVT.

There are a few counts of this clone. This CDR3 is also generated by other DNA sequences in the sample. The chain combines TRBV11-2 with TRBJ2-5; D gene ambiguous. The CDR3 is 12 amino acids. Germline V lookup: CDR1 SGHAT, CDR2 FQNNGV. V was trimmed by 5 bases and J by 1 base, leaving 5 bases between them. For the CDR3, the DNA is TGTGCCAGCAGCGCAAGCCAAGAGACCCAGTACTTC. This sequence encodes CASSASQETQYF.

The genes are TRBV6-1 and TRBJ2-7; D is unclear. Trimming took 4 bases from V and 0 from J, leaving 13 bases between them. The CDR3 runs to 15 residues. The germline V gene encodes CDR1 MNHNS and CDR2 SASEGT. Here the CDR3 reads CASSGRPPSSYEQYF. The CDR3 coding sequence is TGTGCCAGCAGTGGGCGACCTCCTTCCTCCTACGAGCAGTACTTC.

The rearrangement uses TRBV4-3 and TRBJ1-2, with TRBD1 matching over 7 bases. The V gene end was trimmed by 3 bases and the J gene end by 4 bases; junction bases not matched to a gene: 11. CDR3 length equals 16 residues. The V gene's germline CDR1 is LGHNA and CDR2 YSLEER. The CDR3 region is CASSQQGEGFRYGYTF. CDR3 sequence (DNA): TGCGCCAGCAGCCAGCAGGGGGAGGGATTTCGCTATGGCTACACCTTC.

The sample holds a few counts of this clone. The chain carries TRBV10-1 and TRBJ2-1, with TRBD1 matching over 11 bases. V lost 9 bases, J lost 7 bases, and 5 bases stayed unmatched. The CDR3 is 13 residues long. Germline CDR1 is WNHNN and CDR2 is SYGVQD (reference sequence). CDR3 nucleotide sequence: TGCGCCAGTTCGGGACAGGGGGTAAATGAGCAGTTCTTC. It is translated as CASSGQGVNEQFF.

This sequence joins TRBV5-6 and TRBJ1-5; D gene uncertain. V lost 0 bases to trimming and J lost 4 bases, with 11 bases between them. CDR1 SGHDT and CDR2 YYEEEE come from the germline V gene. The CDR3 covers 15 residues. The CDR3 sequence: CASSLGLALNQPQHF. The CDR3 DNA is TGTGCCAGCAGCTTGGGACTTGCACTTAATCAGCCCCAGCATTTT. Looking up the rest from reference TRBV5-6 and TRBJ1-5 gives the full variable domain: DAGVTQSPTHLIKTRGQQVTLRCSPKSGHDTVSWYQQALGQGPQFIFQYYEEEERQRGNFPDRFSGHQFPNYSSELNVNALLLGDSALYLCASSLGLALNQPQHFGDGTRLSIL.

This chain links TRBV28 with TRBJ2-3, with 7 bases that match TRBD1. The ends lost 8 bases at V and 0 bases at J; junction bases unmatched: 5. This CDR3 spans 14 amino acids. Germline CDR1 reads MDHEN; CDR2 reads SYDVKM. The CDR3 region is CASLRDSSTDTQYF. CDR3 nucleotides: TGTGCCAGCCTTAGGGACAGTAGCACAGATACGCAGTATTTT.

This clone has a handful of counts. The chain carries TRBV29-1 and TRBJ1-2; 7 bases agree with TRBD1. Germline V gene lookup returns CDR1 SQVTM and CDR2 ANQGSEA. V gave up 8 bases and J gave up 3 bases; unmatched junction bases: 6. The CDR3 totals 12 residues. The CDR3: CSLRTGDYGYTF. For the CDR3, the DNA is TGCAGCCTAAGGACAGGCGACTATGGCTACACCTTC.

This clone was seen at least ten times. The chain employs TRBV14 and TRBJ2-7, with D unclear. Germline loops: CDR1 SGHDN, CDR2 FVKESK. The V gene lost 3 bases and the J gene lost 2 bases, with 17 bases spanning the gap. The CDR3 covers 16 residues. CDR3 amino acids: CASSQGYATSAYEQYF. In DNA, the CDR3 is TGTGCCAGCAGCCAGGGATACGCCACTTCAGCCTACGAGCAGTACTTC.

Here the CDR3 DNA reads TGTGCCATAGACACGTCTAGCACAGATACGCAGTATTTT. Encoded protein: CAIDTSSTDTQYF. The J gene is TRBJ2-3, the V gene TRBV7-9; D is undetermined. V lost 10 bases and J 0 bases, leaving 11 bases between the germline ends. Per the germline V gene, CDR1 is SEHNR and CDR2 is FQNEAQ (reference sequence). This CDR3 comprises 13 residues.

This chain uses TRBV10-1 with TRBJ1-6; D uncertain. Trimming stripped 0 bases from V and 15 bases from J, with 9 bases between. The CDR3 sequence is 12 residues long. Germline lookup yields CDR1 WNHNN and CDR2 SYGVQD (reference sequence). The DNA of the CDR3 is TGCGCCAGCAGTGAGTCGGGCGGAGACCTCCACTTT. This encodes CASSESGGDLHF.

As regards this clone: Other DNA sequences in this specimen translate into the identical CDR3. The chain employs TRBV29-1 and TRBJ2-5; tentatively, D is TRBD2 (5 bases). The length of the CDR3 is 13 residues. V gave up 3 bases and J gave up 1 base, with 9 bases separating them. Germline V gene lookup returns CDR1 SQVTM and CDR2 ANQGSEA. The CDR3 sequence is CSVDEGPQETQYF. As DNA, the CDR3 is TGCAGCGTTGATGAGGGTCCCCAAGAGACCCAGTACTTC. The full variable domain, with the rest looked up from reference TRBV29-1 and TRBJ2-5, is SAVISQKPSRDICQRGTSLTIQCQVDSQVTMMFWYRQQPGQSLTLIATANQGSEATYESGFVIDKFPISRPNLTFSTLTVSNMSPEDSSIYLCSVDEGPQETQYFGPGTRLLVL.

As DNA, the CDR3 is TGCAGCGTTGCCGACGAGAATAGCAATCAGCCCCAGCATTTT. Translating it yields CSVADENSNQPQHF. The rearrangement links TRBV29-1 to TRBJ1-5, with no clear D. CDR1 is SQVTM, CDR2 ANQGSEA, per germline. V was cut by 4 bases and J by 0 bases, with 10 bases left in between. The CDR3 runs to 14 residues.

The chain uses TRBV30 and TRBJ2-7; tentatively, D is TRBD2 (6 bases). The ends were cut back, 2 bases at V and 3 bases at J, with 14 bases in the middle. This CDR3 has 14 residues. Looked up from germline, CDR1 is GTSNPN and CDR2 is SVGIG (reference sequence). CDR3 coding DNA: TGTGCCTGGAGTCGGGGACTCACTGGCTACGAGCAGTACTTC. It yields the protein CAWSRGLTGYEQYF. The full variable domain, with the rest looked up from reference TRBV30 and TRBJ2-7, is SQTIHQWPATLVQPVGSPLSLECTVEGTSNPNLYWYRQAAGRGLQLLFYSVGIGQISSEVPQNLSASRPQDRQFILSSKKLLLSDSGFYLCAWSRGLTGYEQYFGPGTRLTVT.

This clone was seen only a few times. The J gene is TRBJ2-2, the V gene TRBV18; D is perhaps TRBD2 (6 bases). V gave up 1 base and J gave up 2 bases, with 11 bases separating them. The CDR3 covers 16 residues. Germline V gives CDR1 KGHSH, CDR2 LQKENI. The CDR3 reads CASSPQEGLNTGELFF. CDR3 DNA: TGTGCCAGCTCACCACAGGAGGGCCTTAACACCGGGGAGCTGTTTTTT.

The chain carries TRBV13 and TRBJ1-1; the D gene is possibly TRBD1 (6 bases). V shed 2 bases and J shed 6 bases, with 10 bases lying between them. The CDR3 spans 13 residues. From germline, CDR1 is PRHDT and CDR2 FYEKMQ (reference sequence). For the CDR3, the DNA is TGTGCCAGCAGCTTAACAGGGCGGGCTGAAGCTTTCTTT. The encoded protein is CASSLTGRAEAFF.

This clone showed up just a few times. This chain connects TRBV7-2 to TRBJ2-5; 12 bases line up with TRBD2. This CDR3 region has 15 residues. Unmatched junction bases numbered 3, after V lost 4 bases and J lost 3 bases. Germline CDR1 reads SGHTA; CDR2 reads FQGNSA. As DNA, the CDR3 is TGTGCCAGCAGCTCGCGGACTAGCGGGAAAGAGACCCAGTACTTC. Protein: CASSSRTSGKETQYF.

The J gene is TRBJ1-3, the V gene TRBV7-2; D might be TRBD1 (5 bases). V gave up 5 bases and J gave up 2 bases, with 16 bases separating them. The CDR3 covers 16 residues. Germline assignment: CDR1 SGHTA and CDR2 FQGNSA. CDR3 nucleotides: TGTGCCAGCAGCCTAATGTTCCCAGGGACTGGAAACACCATATATTTT. It specifies CASSLMFPGTGNTIYF.